This TCR beta chain was documented in a study of siplizumab effects on memory and regulatory T cells. Findings and caveats of the study: Unstimulated subsets were the mapping target of only a minor fraction of alloreactive clones.

The CDR3 has 13 amino acids. CDR1 and CDR2 (germline): SGHAT, FQNNGV. Turning to this clone: Its specificity is unknown. The junction differs from germline at one of its ends, possibly a read error.

Only in-frame clones appear in the TCRdb table, and some are missing; sequencing was by immunoSEQ multiplex PCR. The sample has about 6,600 clones; just over 35% are singletons. Cells that made up the mixed lymphocyte reaction were cocultured at 37°C for 6 to 7 days. The chain joins TRBV11-2 to TRBJ2-7; D is perhaps TRBD2 (5 bases). This receptor was taken from a human donor in good health; the cells came from an allogeneic mixed lymphocyte reaction. Specimen: CFSE-low (dividing) CD8+ T cells sorted from an allogeneic mixed lymphocyte reaction. The CDR3 bases are TGCGCCAGCAGCCAAGCGGTACTCTACGAGCAGTACTTC. Its protein is CASSQAVLYEQYF.